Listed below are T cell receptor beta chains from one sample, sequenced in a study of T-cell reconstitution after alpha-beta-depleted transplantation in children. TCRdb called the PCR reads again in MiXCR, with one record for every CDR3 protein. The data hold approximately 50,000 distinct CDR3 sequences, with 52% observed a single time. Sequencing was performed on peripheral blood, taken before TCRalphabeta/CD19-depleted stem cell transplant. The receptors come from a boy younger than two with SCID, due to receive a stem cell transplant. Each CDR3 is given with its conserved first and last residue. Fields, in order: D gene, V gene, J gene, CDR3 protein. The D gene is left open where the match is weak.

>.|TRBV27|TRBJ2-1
CASSSYPSYNEQFF
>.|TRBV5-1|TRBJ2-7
CASSSTQGGGWEQYF
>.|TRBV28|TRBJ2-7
CASSFYRGQSSYEQYF
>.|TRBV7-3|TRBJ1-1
CASSPGPRNTEAFF
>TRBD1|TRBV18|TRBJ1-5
CASSPSGQIQPQHF
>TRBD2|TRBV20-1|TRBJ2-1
CSAKDWTSTNNEQFF
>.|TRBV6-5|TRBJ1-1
CASSLSVNTEAFF
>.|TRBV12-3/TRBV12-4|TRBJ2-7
CASSPTGTQGSYEQYF
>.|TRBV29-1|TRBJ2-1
CSAGGDSYNEQFF
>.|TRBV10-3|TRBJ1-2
CAIGKGGQGSDYGYTF
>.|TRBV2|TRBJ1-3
CASSEGLRTVGDTIYF
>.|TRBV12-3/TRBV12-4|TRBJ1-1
CASIMGLGEAEAFF
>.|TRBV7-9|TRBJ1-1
CASSLEGVTEAFF
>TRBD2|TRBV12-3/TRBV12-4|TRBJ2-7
CASSPTSGGSYEQYF
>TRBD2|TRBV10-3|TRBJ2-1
CAISERTSGLGDEQFF
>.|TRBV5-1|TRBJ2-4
CASSLGRDSSLNIQYF
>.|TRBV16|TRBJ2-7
CASSQSAYEQYF
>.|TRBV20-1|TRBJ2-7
CSARDPWRDEQYF
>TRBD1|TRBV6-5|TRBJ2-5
CASSLGQAEETQYF
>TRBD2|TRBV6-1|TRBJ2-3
CASSEVAGDTDTQYF
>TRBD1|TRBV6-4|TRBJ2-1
CASSEGTGYNEQFF
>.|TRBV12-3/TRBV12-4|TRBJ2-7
CASSFRKYGEQYF
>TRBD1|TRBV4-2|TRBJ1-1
CASSQAQGATEAFF
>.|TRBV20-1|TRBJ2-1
CSARVIPQGRSYNEQFF
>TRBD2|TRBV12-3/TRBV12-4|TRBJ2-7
CASSPSGGRYEQYF
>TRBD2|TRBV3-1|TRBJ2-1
CASSPVLAGGNEQFF
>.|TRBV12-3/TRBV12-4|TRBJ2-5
CASTLDQETQYF
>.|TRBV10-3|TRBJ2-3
CAISDEGASTDTQYF
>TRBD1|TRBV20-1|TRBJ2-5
CSNDRGRETQHF
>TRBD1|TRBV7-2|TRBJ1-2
CASSFRQGAPYGYTF
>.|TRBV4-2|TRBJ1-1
CASRLHTGTNTEAFF
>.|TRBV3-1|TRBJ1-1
CASKPDSGTEAFF
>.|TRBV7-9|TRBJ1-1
CASSRSGGNTEAFF
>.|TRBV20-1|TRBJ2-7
CSAGGRGNSYEQYF
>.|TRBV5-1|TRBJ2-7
CASSPDTVRDEQYF
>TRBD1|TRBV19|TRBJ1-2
CASSQGAVRRTTNYGYTF
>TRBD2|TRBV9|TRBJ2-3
CASSVVPSGADTQYF
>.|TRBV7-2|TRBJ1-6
CASSLTDNSPLHF
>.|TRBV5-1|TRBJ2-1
CASSAAGLNEQFF
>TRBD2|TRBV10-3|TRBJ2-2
CAIRTSGAVTGELFF
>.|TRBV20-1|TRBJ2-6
CSARQGGANVLTF
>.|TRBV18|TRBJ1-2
CASSMGDGYTF
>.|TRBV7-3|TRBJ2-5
CASSFGLQETQYF
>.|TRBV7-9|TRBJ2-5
CASSQPSEETQYF
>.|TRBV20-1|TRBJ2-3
CSARAEPITDTQYF
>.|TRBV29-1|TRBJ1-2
CSARQVDYGYTF
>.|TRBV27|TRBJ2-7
CASSTYELTGTRVLGEQYF
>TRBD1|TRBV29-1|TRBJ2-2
CSVDRGRNGELFF
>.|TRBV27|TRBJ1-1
CASSFLQGLSNTEAFF
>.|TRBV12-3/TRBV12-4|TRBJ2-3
CASSIAVPLEDTQYF